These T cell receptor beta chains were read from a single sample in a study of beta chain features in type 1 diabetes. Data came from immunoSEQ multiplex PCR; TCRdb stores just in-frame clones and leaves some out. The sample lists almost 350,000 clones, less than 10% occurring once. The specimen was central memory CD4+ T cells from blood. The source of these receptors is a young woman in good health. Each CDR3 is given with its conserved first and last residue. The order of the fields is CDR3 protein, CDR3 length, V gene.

cdr3_aa: CASSLILDRGYEQYF
cdr3_length: 15
v_call: TRBV7-4

cdr3_aa: CASRTTGDTEAFF
cdr3_length: 13
v_call: TRBV2

cdr3_aa: CASSSTTTRETQYF
cdr3_length: 14
v_call: TRBV7-2

cdr3_aa: CASSEDRGSYGYTF
cdr3_length: 14
v_call: TRBV7-2

cdr3_aa: CASSFDRGHTF
cdr3_length: 11
v_call: TRBV7-2

cdr3_aa: CASSPHTSGSEQYF
cdr3_length: 14
v_call: TRBV14

cdr3_aa: CSARTASYTF
cdr3_length: 10
v_call: TRBV20-1

cdr3_aa: CSVSGGDRGDRQFF
cdr3_length: 14
v_call: TRBV29-1

cdr3_aa: CASSRGQGNDYTF
cdr3_length: 13
v_call: TRBV7-9

cdr3_aa: CASSLDPATYEQYF
cdr3_length: 14
v_call: TRBV5-4

cdr3_aa: CASSPNLGPYEQYF
cdr3_length: 14
v_call: TRBV7-8

cdr3_aa: CASSQVAGDSGRGETQYF
cdr3_length: 18
v_call: TRBV4-1

cdr3_aa: CATHRLAGVSEQFF
cdr3_length: 14
v_call: TRBV28

cdr3_aa: CASSLALRSFSEAFF
cdr3_length: 15
v_call: TRBV5-6

cdr3_aa: CASSPRDYFLGEQYF
cdr3_length: 15
v_call: TRBV9

cdr3_aa: CASSFRGNPDTQYF
cdr3_length: 14
v_call: TRBV7-2

cdr3_aa: CASSLGRMGTAQETQYF
cdr3_length: 17
v_call: TRBV5-1